This passage covers 12 T cell receptor beta chains from one sample sequenced in a study of CD8+CD57+ T cells in acquired aplastic anemia. TCR beta VDJ combinations and CDR3 sequences were profiled from genomic DNA. TCRdb reprocessed the reads with MiXCR, giving one entry per CDR3 protein. Of 150,000 to 200,000 distinct CDR3 sequences in the sample, 35% to 50% were seen once. Sequencing input: sorted CD4+, CD8+, or CD8+CD57+ T cells (not recorded which) from PBMCs. All receptors derive from a human donor in good health.

Regarding this clonotype: It may be a read error: a sequence one base away is much more abundant. The chain couples TRBV6-1 to TRBJ1-5, with a tentative D call TRBD1 (5 bases). Germline loops: CDR1 MNHNS, CDR2 SASEGT. CDR3 length: 12 residues. CDR3 nucleotides: TGTGCCAGCGGTGACAGATATCAGCCCCAGCATTTT. It specifies CASGDRYQPQHF.

V is TRBV4-1 and J is TRBJ2-2; 9 bases align to TRBD1. CDR3 size: 16 residues. Germline trimming cut 1 base from V and 7 bases from J; bases unmatched to any gene: 7. Germline V CDR1 and CDR2: MGHRA, YSYEKL. Here the CDR3 DNA reads TGCGCCAGCAGCCAAGGCTCCGGGACAGGGATCGGGGAGCTGTTTTTT. Translation: CASSQGSGTGIGELFF.

This clonotype was observed a handful of times. The chain recombines TRBV18 with TRBJ2-1, with D possibly TRBD2 on 5 matching bases. The V and J ends lost 4 bases and 0 bases respectively, with 10 bases between them. The V gene's germline CDR1 is KGHSH and CDR2 LQKENI. The CDR3 covers 15 residues. The CDR3: CASSRAGNSYNEQFF. The CDR3 DNA reads TGTGCCAGCTCACGGGCCGGGAACTCCTACAATGAGCAGTTCTTC.

The chain links TRBV7-2 to TRBJ1-5; D gene uncertain. The V end lost 1 base, the J end lost 6 bases, and 10 bases lay between the germline ends. Germline loops: CDR1 SGHTA, CDR2 FQGNSA. The CDR3 has 14 residues. For the CDR3, the DNA is TGTGCCAGCAGCTTAGGCTTCTCGGGTCAGCCCCAGCATTTT. Protein: CASSLGFSGQPQHF.

The chain carries TRBV7-8 and TRBJ2-1; D is perhaps TRBD2 (5 bases). The CDR3 runs 14 residues. Germline assignment: CDR1 SGHVS and CDR2 FQNEAQ. V was cut by 5 bases and J by 3 bases, with 11 bases left in between. CDR3 residues: CASSIRELYNEQFF. The CDR3 DNA reads TGTGCCAGCAGCATTAGGGAGCTCTACAATGAGCAGTTCTTC.

Many counts were recorded for this clonotype. The V gene is TRBV20-1, the J gene TRBJ1-2; possibly TRBD1 for D (6 bases). Germline V gene sequence: CDR1 DFQATT, CDR2 SNEGSKA (reference sequence). This CDR3 is 14 amino acids long. Trimming took off 0 bases at V and 8 bases at J, with 16 bases between the two ends. CDR3 protein: CSARDLGALEGYTF. CDR3 coding DNA: TGCAGTGCTAGAGATTTGGGGGCGCTAGAGGGCTACACCTTC.

Many counts were recorded for this clonotype. The chain's CDR3 is CAIGAGATDTQYF. The CDR3 DNA is TGTGCCATCGGGGCGGGGGCGACAGATACGCAGTATTTT. The V gene is TRBV10-3, the J gene TRBJ2-3, with a weak D call TRBD2 (7 bases). The V end was cut by 8 bases, the J end by 3 bases, with 12 bases between. Per the germline V gene, CDR1 is ENHRY and CDR2 is SYGVKD. The CDR3 sequence is 13 residues long.

V and J are TRBV20-1 and TRBJ2-7, with 7 positions matching TRBD2. The CDR3 has 14 amino acids. Trimming cost V 6 bases and J 1 base; bases outside gene matches: 9. Germline V gene sequence: CDR1 DFQATT, CDR2 SNEGSKA (reference sequence). The CDR3 reads CSAQLAGVSYEQYF. The CDR3 bases are TGCAGTGCCCAACTCGCGGGGGTTTCCTACGAGCAGTACTTC.

The J gene is TRBJ2-3, the V gene TRBV28; 13 nucleotides match TRBD2. Germline-derived CDR1 and CDR2 are MDHEN and SYDVKM. The V gene end was trimmed by 6 bases and the J gene end by 6 bases; junction bases not matched to a gene: 9. The CDR3 is 16 amino acids. The DNA for the CDR3 is TGTGCCAGCAGCTCCGGGACTAGCGGGAATCCCGATACGCAGTATTTT. Protein product: CASSSGTSGNPDTQYF.

This clonotype was found many times. The chain recombines TRBV4-2 with TRBJ2-1, with D perhaps matching TRBD2 (6 bases). CDR1 is LGHNA, CDR2 YNFKEQ, per germline. V shed 5 bases and J shed 5 bases, with 16 bases lying between them. The CDR3 is 15 residues long. CDR3 DNA: TGTGCCAGCAGCGCTAGGGCAGGAGGGAACAATGAGCAGTTCTTC. Its translation: CASSARAGGNNEQFF.

This clonotype was seen many times. The chain is built from TRBV19 and TRBJ2-7; 8 nucleotides match TRBD2. The CDR3 loop spans 16 amino acids. V lost 2 bases, J lost 2 bases, and 8 bases stayed unmatched. CDR1 is LNHDA and CDR2 is SQIVND in the germline V gene (reference sequence). The CDR3: CASSIYLGLAPYEQYF. The CDR3 region has the DNA TGTGCCAGTAGTATATATCTCGGACTAGCCCCCTACGAGCAGTACTTC.

The chain carries TRBV10-3 and TRBJ1-1, with TRBD1 matching 9 bases. The CDR3 totals 14 residues. V trimming: 6 bases; J trimming: 6 bases; junction bases outside the gene matches: 8. Per germline, CDR1 ENHRY and CDR2 SYGVKD. The CDR3 loop reads CAISPGTGLSEAFF. The CDR3 bases are TGTGCCATCAGCCCCGGGACAGGGCTGTCTGAAGCTTTCTTT.